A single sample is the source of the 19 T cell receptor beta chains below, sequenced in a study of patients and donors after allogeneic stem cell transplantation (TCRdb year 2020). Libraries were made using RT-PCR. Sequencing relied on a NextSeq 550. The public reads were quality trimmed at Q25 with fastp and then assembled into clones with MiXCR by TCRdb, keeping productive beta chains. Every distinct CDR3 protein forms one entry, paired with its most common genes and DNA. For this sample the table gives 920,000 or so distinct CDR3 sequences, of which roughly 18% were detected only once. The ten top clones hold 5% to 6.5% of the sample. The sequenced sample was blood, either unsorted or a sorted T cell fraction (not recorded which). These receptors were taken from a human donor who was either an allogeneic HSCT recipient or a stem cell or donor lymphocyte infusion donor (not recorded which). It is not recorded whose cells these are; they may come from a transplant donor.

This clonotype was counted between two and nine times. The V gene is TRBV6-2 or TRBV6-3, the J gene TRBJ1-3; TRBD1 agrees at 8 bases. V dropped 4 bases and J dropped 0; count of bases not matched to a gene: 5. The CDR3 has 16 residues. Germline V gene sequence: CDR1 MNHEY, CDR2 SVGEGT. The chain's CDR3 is CASSWTGKLSGNTIYF. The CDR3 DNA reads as TGTGCCAGCAGTTGGACAGGGAAGCTCTCTGGAAACACCATATATTTT.

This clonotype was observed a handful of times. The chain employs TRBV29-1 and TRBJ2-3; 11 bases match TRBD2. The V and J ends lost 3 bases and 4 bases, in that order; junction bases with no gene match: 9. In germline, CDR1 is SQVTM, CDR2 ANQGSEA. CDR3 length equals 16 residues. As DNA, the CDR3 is TGCAGCGTTGAGCCTAGCGGGAGGACGTTCTCAGATACGCAGTATTTT. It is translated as CSVEPSGRTFSDTQYF.

CDR3: CAWSGLGYTF. The CDR3 DNA sequence: TGTGCCTGGAGTGGCCTCGGCTACACCTTC. The chain combines TRBV30 with TRBJ1-2, with D uncertain. The CDR3 loop spans 10 amino acids. V lost 1 base and J 8 bases, leaving 5 bases between the germline ends. The germline gives CDR1 GTSNPN, CDR2 SVGIG (reference sequence).

CDR3 residues: CASSPTGNSYNEQFF. The CDR3 nucleotides read TGCGCCAGCAGCCCAACAGGGAACTCCTACAATGAGCAGTTCTTC. This chain links TRBV5-1 with TRBJ2-1; possibly TRBD1 for D (6 bases). Trimming left V 4 bases short and J 0 bases short, with 11 bases between. The CDR3 spans 15 residues. The germline V gene has CDR1 SGHRS and CDR2 YFSETQ.

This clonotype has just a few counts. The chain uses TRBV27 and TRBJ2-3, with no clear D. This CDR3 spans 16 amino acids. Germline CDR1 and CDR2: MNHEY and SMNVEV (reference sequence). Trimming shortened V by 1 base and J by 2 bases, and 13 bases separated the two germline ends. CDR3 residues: CASSLYGGAITDTQYF. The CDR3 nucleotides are TGTGCCAGCAGTTTATACGGCGGAGCCATCACAGATACGCAGTATTTT.

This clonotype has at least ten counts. In DNA form, the CDR3 reads TGCAGCGTTGAGACAGGATTATTATACGAGCAGTACTTC. Encoded protein: CSVETGLLYEQYF. The chain joins TRBV29-1 to TRBJ2-7; the D gene is possibly TRBD1 (6 bases). V was cut by 3 bases and J by 4 bases, with 13 bases left in between. In germline, CDR1 is SQVTM, CDR2 ANQGSEA. The CDR3 loop spans 13 amino acids.

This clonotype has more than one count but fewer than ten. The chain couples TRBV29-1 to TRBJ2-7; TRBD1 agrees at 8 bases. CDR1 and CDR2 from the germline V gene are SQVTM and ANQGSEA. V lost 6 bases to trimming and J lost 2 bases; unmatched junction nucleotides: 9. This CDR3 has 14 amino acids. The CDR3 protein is CSVAAGQGPYEQYF. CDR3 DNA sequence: TGCAGCGTCGCCGCTGGACAGGGCCCCTACGAGCAGTACTTC.

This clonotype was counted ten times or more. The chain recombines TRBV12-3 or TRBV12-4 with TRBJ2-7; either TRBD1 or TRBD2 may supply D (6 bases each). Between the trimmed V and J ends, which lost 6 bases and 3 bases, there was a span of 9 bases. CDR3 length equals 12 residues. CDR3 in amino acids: CASSGGSYEQYF. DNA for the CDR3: TGTGCCAGCAGCGGGGGCAGCTACGAGCAGTACTTC.

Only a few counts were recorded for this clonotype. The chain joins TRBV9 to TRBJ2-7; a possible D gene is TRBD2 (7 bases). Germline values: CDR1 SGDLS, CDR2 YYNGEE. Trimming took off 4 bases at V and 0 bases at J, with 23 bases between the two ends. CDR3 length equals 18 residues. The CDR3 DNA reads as TGTGCCAGCAGCTTAGGGGGTTGGGCGGGAGCCGGCTCCTACGAGCAGTACTTC. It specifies CASSLGGWAGAGSYEQYF.

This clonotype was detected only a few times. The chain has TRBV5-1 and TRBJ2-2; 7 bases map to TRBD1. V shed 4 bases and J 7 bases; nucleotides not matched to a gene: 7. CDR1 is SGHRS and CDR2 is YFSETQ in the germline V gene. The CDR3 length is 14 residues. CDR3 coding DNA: TGCGCCAGCAGCACGGGACAGAATTTCGGGGAGCTGTTTTTT. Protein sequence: CASSTGQNFGELFF. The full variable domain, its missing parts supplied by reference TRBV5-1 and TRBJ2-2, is KAGVTQTPRYLIKTRGQQVTLSCSPISGHRSVSWYQQTPGQGLQFLFEYFSETQRNKGNFPGRFSGRQFSNSRSEMNVSTLELGDSALYLCASSTGQNFGELFFGEGSRLTVL.

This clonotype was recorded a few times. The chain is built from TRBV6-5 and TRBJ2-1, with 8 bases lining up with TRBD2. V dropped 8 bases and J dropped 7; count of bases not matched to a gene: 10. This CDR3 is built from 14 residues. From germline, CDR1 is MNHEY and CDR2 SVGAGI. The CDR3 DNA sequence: TGTGCCAGCGGTTTAACGGGAGGGCCGAATGAGCAGTTCTTC. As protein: CASGLTGGPNEQFF.

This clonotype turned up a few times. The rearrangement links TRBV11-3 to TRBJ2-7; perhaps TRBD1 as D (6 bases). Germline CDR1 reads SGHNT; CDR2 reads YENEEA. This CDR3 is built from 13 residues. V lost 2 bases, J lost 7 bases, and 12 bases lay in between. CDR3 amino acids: CASSLTGSEEQYF. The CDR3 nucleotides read TGTGCCAGCAGCTTAACAGGGAGTGAGGAGCAGTACTTC. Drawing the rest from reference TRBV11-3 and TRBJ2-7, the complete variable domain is EAGVVQSPRYKIIEKKQPVAFWCNPISGHNTLYWYLQNLGQGPELLIRYENEEAVDDSQLPKDRFSAERLKGVDSTLKIQPAELGDSAVYLCASSLTGSEEQYFGPGTRLTVT.

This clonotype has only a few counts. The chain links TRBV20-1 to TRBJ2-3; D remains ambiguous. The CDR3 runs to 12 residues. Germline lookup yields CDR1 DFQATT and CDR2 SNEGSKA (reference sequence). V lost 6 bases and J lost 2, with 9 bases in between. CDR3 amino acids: CSARTHTDTQYF. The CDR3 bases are TGCAGTGCCAGGACCCACACAGATACGCAGTATTTT.

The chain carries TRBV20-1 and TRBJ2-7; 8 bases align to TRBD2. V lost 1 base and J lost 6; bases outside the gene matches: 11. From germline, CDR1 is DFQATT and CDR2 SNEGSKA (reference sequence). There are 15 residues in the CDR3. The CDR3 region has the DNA TGCAGTGCTAGAGGCCCACGGGGGGGGCATATCGAGCAGTACTTC. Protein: CSARGPRGGHIEQYF.

The CDR3 coding sequence is TGCAGTGCTAGCCTTCGGGACTCTGAGCAGTTCTTC. Residues: CSASLRDSEQFF. This chain joins TRBV20-1 and TRBJ2-1; a weak D match, TRBD2 (6 bases). This CDR3 is built from 12 residues. Per germline, CDR1 DFQATT and CDR2 SNEGSKA (reference sequence). Trimming removed 3 bases from V and 9 bases from J, with 12 bases in between.

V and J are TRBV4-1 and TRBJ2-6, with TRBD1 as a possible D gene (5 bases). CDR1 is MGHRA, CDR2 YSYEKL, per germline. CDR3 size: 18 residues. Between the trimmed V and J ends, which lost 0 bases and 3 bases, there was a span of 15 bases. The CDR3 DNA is TGCGCCAGCAGCCAAGATCCCCCAGGGATAGGTGGGGCCAACGTCCTGACTTTC. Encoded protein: CASSQDPPGIGGANVLTF.

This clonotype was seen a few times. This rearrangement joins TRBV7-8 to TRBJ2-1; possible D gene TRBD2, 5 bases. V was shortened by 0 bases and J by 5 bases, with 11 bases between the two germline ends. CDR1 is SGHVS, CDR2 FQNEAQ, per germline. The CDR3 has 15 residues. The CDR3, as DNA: TGTGCCAGCAGCTTAGCGGGAGATATAGACAATGAGCAGTTCTTC. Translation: CASSLAGDIDNEQFF. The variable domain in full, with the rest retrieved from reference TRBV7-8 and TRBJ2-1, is GAGVSQSPRYKVAKRGQDVALRCDPISGHVSLFWYQQALGQGPEFLTYFQNEAQLDKSGLPSDRFFAERPEGSVSTLKIQRTQQEDSAVYLCASSLAGDIDNEQFFGPGTRLTVL.

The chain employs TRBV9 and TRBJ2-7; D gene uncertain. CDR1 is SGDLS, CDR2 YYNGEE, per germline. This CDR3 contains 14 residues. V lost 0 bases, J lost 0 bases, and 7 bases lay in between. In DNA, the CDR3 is TGTGCCAGCAGCGTAGATAGCAGCTCCTACGAGCAGTACTTC. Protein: CASSVDSSSYEQYF.

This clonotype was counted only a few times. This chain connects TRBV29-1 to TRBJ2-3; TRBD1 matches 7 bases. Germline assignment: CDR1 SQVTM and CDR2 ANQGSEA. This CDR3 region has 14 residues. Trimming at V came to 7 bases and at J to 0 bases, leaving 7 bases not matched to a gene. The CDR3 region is CSGNRGASTDTQYF. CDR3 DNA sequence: TGCAGCGGAAACAGGGGAGCGAGCACAGATACGCAGTATTTT.